These 32 T cell receptor beta chains were all obtained from the same sample, sequenced in a study of metastatic and nonmetastatic thyroid tumors. No treatment of any kind had been given to any patient before thyroid surgery. MiXCR reprocessed the PCR reads for TCRdb. The sample lists 30,000 to 35,000 clones, approximately 15% occurring once. Sequenced material: blood. The receptors were gathered from a female donor with papillary thyroid cancer or a benign thyroid nodule (not recorded which). Some clones in this sample may be carry-over from other donors' samples.

The chain couples TRBV28 to TRBJ1-2; 12 bases line up with TRBD1. The CDR3 has 14 residues. The J segment lost 6 bases and the V segment lost 5 bases, leaving 4 bases of the junction unmatched. CDR1 is MDHEN and CDR2 is SYDVKM in the germline V gene. This CDR3 is CASSRDRGLNGYTF. DNA for the CDR3: TGTGCCAGCAGTCGGGACAGGGGGCTCAATGGCTACACCTTC.

This clone has just a few counts. The V gene is TRBV6-5, the J gene TRBJ2-7; D remains ambiguous. The V end was cut by 4 bases, the J end by 2 bases, with 15 bases between. Germline CDR1 is MNHEY and CDR2 is SVGAGI. This CDR3 is 15 amino acids long. The CDR3 sequence: CASSLGSRITYEQYF. CDR3 coding DNA: TGTGCCAGCAGTTTAGGTTCGCGGATAACCTACGAGCAGTACTTC.

This clone was detected only a few times. This chain joins TRBV6-5 and TRBJ2-2; a weak D match, TRBD1 (7 bases). CDR1 is MNHEY, CDR2 SVGAGI, per germline. The CDR3 extends over 16 amino acids. Trimming took 2 bases from V and 8 from J, leaving 18 bases between them. DNA for the CDR3: TGTGCCAGCAGTTACGGTCAGGGGGGAGTAACAGGGGAGCTGTTTTTT. As protein: CASSYGQGGVTGELFF.

This chain links TRBV19 with TRBJ2-5; D is perhaps TRBD1 (5 bases). Germline V gene data show CDR1 as LNHDA and CDR2 as SQIVND (reference sequence). Trimming stripped 10 bases from V and 7 bases from J, with 16 bases between. This CDR3 is 12 amino acids long. CDR3 amino acids: CAKDRPQGTQYF. The CDR3 bases are TGTGCCAAAGACCGGCCTCAGGGGACCCAGTACTTC.

Concerning this clone itself: This CDR3 fails to terminate in the conserved phenylalanine or tryptophan, so it likely reflects a read error. The V gene is TRBV12-3 or TRBV12-4, the J gene TRBJ2-7, with D uncertain. V was shortened by 2 bases and J by 2 bases, with 4 bases between the two germline ends. The CDR3 consists of 12 residues. CDR3 in DNA: TGTGCCAGCAGTTTAATTACCTACGAGCAGTACTCC. Amino acids: CASSLITYEQYS.

The V gene is TRBV30, the J gene TRBJ2-1; D is perhaps TRBD1 (6 bases). This CDR3 contains 15 residues. Trimming removed 4 bases at V and 0 bases at J, with 13 bases between. CDR1 is GTSNPN and CDR2 is SVGIG in the germline V gene (reference sequence). The DNA for the CDR3 is TGTGCCTGGACACCGGGACAAGGCTCCTACAATGAGCAGTTCTTC. Translation gives CAWTPGQGSYNEQFF.

The rearrangement uses TRBV15 and TRBJ2-2; 8 bases are shared with TRBD1. This CDR3 has 15 amino acids. V gave up 3 bases and J gave up 4 bases; unmatched junction bases: 4. Germline assignment: CDR1 LNHNV and CDR2 YYDKDF (reference sequence). In nucleotides, the CDR3 is TGTGCCACCAGCAGCAGGGGGCCGGGCACCGGGGAGCTGTTTTTT. Amino acid sequence: CATSSRGPGTGELFF.

This clone was counted ten times or more. The rearrangement links TRBV27 to TRBJ1-2; D remains unclear. CDR3 length: 13 residues. CDR1 and CDR2 from the germline V gene are MNHEY and SMNVEV (reference sequence). Between the trimmed V and J ends, which lost 3 bases and 4 bases, there was a span of 9 bases. Here the CDR3 DNA reads TGTGCCAGCAGTTTTCGGCCGGGCTATGGCTACACCTTC. Its protein product is CASSFRPGYGYTF.

V usage is TRBV20-1 and J usage is TRBJ1-1; TRBD1 matches at 9 bases. In germline, CDR1 is DFQATT, CDR2 SNEGSKA (reference sequence). CDR3 length equals 17 residues. The V segment lost 7 bases and the J segment 0 bases; nucleotides outside the gene matches: 15. CDR3 nucleotides: TGCAGTGTCCGTCCCGGGACAGGGCTCCAAATGAACACTGAAGCTTTCTTT. Translation: CSVRPGTGLQMNTEAFF.

This clone was detected many times. DNA for the CDR3: TGTGCCAGCAGTCGAACTCAGGGTGGGGAGGCCCAGTACTTC. Translating gives CASSRTQGGEAQYF. The V and J genes are TRBV6-1 and TRBJ2-5, with a weak D call TRBD2 (6 bases). Germline CDR1 is MNHNS and CDR2 is SASEGT. The CDR3 extends over 14 amino acids. The V and J ends lost 5 bases and 9 bases respectively, with 19 bases between them.

In this sample, this clone turned up a few times. The J gene is TRBJ2-7, the V gene TRBV13; D might be TRBD1 or TRBD2, each matching 5 bases. This CDR3 has 18 amino acids. V was trimmed by 5 bases and J by 0 bases, leaving 23 bases between them. Germline CDR1 and CDR2: PRHDT and FYEKMQ (reference sequence). CDR3 region: CASSTRNRGLIGSYEQYF. CDR3 in DNA: TGTGCCAGCAGCACTAGAAATAGGGGCCTCATAGGCTCCTACGAGCAGTACTTC. Combining the CDR3 with reference TRBV13 and TRBJ2-7 gives the whole variable domain AAGVIQSPRHLIKEKRETATLKCYPIPRHDTVYWYQQGPGQDPQFLISFYEKMQSDKGSIPDRFSAQQFSDYHSELNMSSLELGDSALYFCASSTRNRGLIGSYEQYFGPGTRLTVT.

Many counts were recorded for this clone. This chain links TRBV9 with TRBJ1-6; a weak D match, TRBD1 (5 bases). The length of the CDR3 is 16 residues. Trimming left V 0 bases short and J 7 bases short, with 14 bases between. Germline V CDR1 and CDR2: SGDLS, YYNGEE. The CDR3 coding sequence is TGTGCCAGCAGCGTAGGTAACACGGGGACGAATTCACCCCTCCACTTT. Translation gives CASSVGNTGTNSPLHF.

In its sample, this clone was seen many times. The rearrangement joins TRBV12-3 or TRBV12-4 to TRBJ2-2; 7 nucleotides agree with TRBD2. J was trimmed by 6 bases and V by 7 bases; bases with no gene match: 5. This CDR3 contains 13 residues. For the CDR3, the DNA is TGTGCCAGCAAAGAACTAGCGTCCGGGGAGCTGTTTTTT. Protein sequence: CASKELASGELFF.

This clone was counted only a few times. This chain links TRBV6-2 or TRBV6-3 with TRBJ2-5; TRBD2 might be the D (6 bases). Germline CDR1 MNHEY, CDR2 SVGEGT. The CDR3 runs to 14 residues. The V gene lost 1 base and the J gene lost 7 bases, with 13 bases spanning the gap. CDR3: CASSYWSPGVTQYF. The DNA of the CDR3 is TGTGCCAGCAGTTACTGGTCGCCGGGGGTGACCCAGTACTTC.

The chain recombines TRBV20-1 with TRBJ2-7; TRBD2 aligns across 9 bases. The CDR3 consists of 13 residues. The germline CDR1 and CDR2 sequences are DFQATT and SNEGSKA (reference sequence). V was clipped by 6 bases and J by 9 bases; unmatched bases: 12. The CDR3 here is CSAQPGTSRGQYF. In nucleotides, the CDR3 is TGCAGTGCACAACCCGGGACTAGCCGTGGGCAGTACTTC.

The rearrangement joins TRBV6-1 to TRBJ1-6; D call uncertain. CDR3 size: 13 residues. The germline V gene encodes CDR1 MNHNS and CDR2 SASEGT. V lost 5 bases and J 10 bases, leaving 12 bases between the germline ends. This CDR3 is CASSTDAQSPLHF. In DNA form, the CDR3 reads TGTGCCAGCAGTACCGATGCACAATCACCCCTCCACTTT.

This clone was seen repeatedly, ten times or more. V usage is TRBV2 and J usage is TRBJ1-1; D is unresolved. The CDR3 contains 14 residues. Per the germline V gene, CDR1 is SNHLY and CDR2 is FYNNEI. V shed 3 bases and J shed 1 base, with 9 bases lying between them. The CDR3 bases are TGTGCCAGCAGTGAGGACGAGGGGAACACTGAAGCTTTCTTT. Translation gives CASSEDEGNTEAFF.

This clone has a count of ten or more. V is TRBV6-2 or TRBV6-3 and J is TRBJ2-7; tentatively, D is TRBD2 (5 bases). In germline, CDR1 is MNHEY, CDR2 SVGEGT. The CDR3 runs to 17 residues. Trimming removed 0 bases from V and 3 bases from J, with 18 bases in between. The CDR3, as DNA: TGTGCCAGCAGTTACTCTTTAGGCCCTGGAGCGGACTACGAGCAGTACTTC. It translates to CASSYSLGPGADYEQYF.

This clone was observed many times. The J gene is TRBJ2-1, the V gene TRBV28; D is possibly TRBD1 (6 bases). Germline assignment: CDR1 MDHEN and CDR2 SYDVKM. Trimming left V 7 bases short and J 5 bases short, with 21 bases between. CDR3 length: 16 amino acids. The CDR3 region has the DNA TGTGCCAGCATCAATATGTGGGGACAAGTTAACAATGAGCAGTTCTTC. Translation: CASINMWGQVNNEQFF. The entire variable domain, with the rest obtained from reference TRBV28 and TRBJ2-1, is as follows: DVKVTQSSRYLVKRTGEKVFLECVQDMDHENMFWYRQDPGLGLRLIYFSYDVKMKEKGDIPEGYSVSREKKERFSLILESASTNQTSMYLCASINMWGQVNNEQFFGPGTRLTVL.

This clone came up a few times. The gene calls are TRBV2 and TRBJ2-7; 9 bases match TRBD2. V gave up 6 bases and J gave up 6 bases; unmatched junction bases: 12. This CDR3 comprises 15 residues. The V gene's germline CDR1 is SNHLY and CDR2 FYNNEI. CDR3: CASRWPGLASVEQYF. The CDR3 nucleotides are TGTGCCAGCAGGTGGCCGGGACTAGCATCTGTCGAGCAGTACTTC. The whole variable domain, filled in from reference TRBV2 and TRBJ2-7, reads EPEVTQTPSHQVTQMGQEVILRCVPISNHLYFYWYRQILGQKVEFLVSFYNNEISEKSEIFDDQFSVERPDGSNFTLKIRSTKLEDSAMYFCASRWPGLASVEQYFGPGTRLTVT.

This clone occurred many times. Other DNA sequences within the sample encode an identical CDR3. J is TRBJ1-3 and V is TRBV7-9, with D unresolved. The V end was cut by 5 bases, the J end by 7 bases, with 9 bases between. Germline assignment: CDR1 SEHNR and CDR2 FQNEAQ (reference sequence). The CDR3 extends over 12 amino acids. The DNA of the CDR3 is TGTGCCAGCAGCGACTCAGCTAACACCATATATTTT. It specifies CASSDSANTIYF.

This clone was detected only once. The rearrangement uses TRBV28 and TRBJ2-7; weak D call: TRBD2 (5 bases). Looked up from germline, CDR1 is MDHEN and CDR2 is SYDVKM. This CDR3 is built from 13 residues. V gave up 11 bases and J gave up 5 bases, with 19 bases separating them. The CDR3 spells CAGARSWENEQYF. DNA for the CDR3: TGTGCCGGTGCGCGGTCGTGGGAGAACGAGCAGTACTTC. Together with reference TRBV28 and TRBJ2-7, the CDR3 gives the full variable domain: DVKVTQSSRYLVKRTGEKVFLECVQDMDHENMFWYRQDPGLGLRLIYFSYDVKMKEKGDIPEGYSVSREKKERFSLILESASTNQTSMYLCAGARSWENEQYFGPGTRLTVT.

The rearrangement links TRBV28 to TRBJ1-2; 9 bases match TRBD1. The J segment lost 7 bases and the V segment lost 7 bases, leaving 13 bases of the junction unmatched. Germline V gene lookup returns CDR1 MDHEN and CDR2 SYDVKM. CDR3 length: 15 residues. This CDR3 is CASILQGAGSSGYTF. The CDR3 DNA follows: TGTGCCAGCATCCTACAGGGGGCCGGTTCTTCTGGCTACACCTTC.

The chain combines TRBV20-1 with TRBJ2-7; D is undetermined. Germline assignment: CDR1 DFQATT and CDR2 SNEGSKA (reference sequence). This CDR3 region has 13 residues. V lost 3 bases to trimming and J lost 3 bases, with 12 bases between them. The CDR3 protein is CSASIRRNYEQYF. CDR3 in DNA: TGCAGTGCTAGTATCAGGCGCAACTACGAGCAGTACTTC.

The chain has TRBV11-3 and TRBJ2-7; 7 positions agree with TRBD2. CDR1 and CDR2 (germline): SGHNT, YENEEA. This CDR3 spans 13 amino acids. V trimming: 1 base; J trimming: 3 bases; junction bases outside the gene matches: 0. CDR3 sequence reads: CASSLGGGYEQYF. The CDR3 bases are TGTGCCAGCAGCTTAGGGGGGGGCTACGAGCAGTACTTC.

This clone has ten or more counts. The chain recombines TRBV29-1 with TRBJ2-7, with D hard to call. V lost 3 bases to trimming and J lost 5 bases, with 8 bases between them. The CDR3 runs 11 residues. The germline V gene has CDR1 SQVTM and CDR2 ANQGSEA. The CDR3 sequence is CSVDVTHEQYF. The DNA for the CDR3 is TGCAGCGTTGACGTGACTCACGAGCAGTACTTC.

This clone occurred many times. The J gene is TRBJ2-7, the V gene TRBV20-1, with TRBD1 as a possible D gene (5 bases). Trimming stripped 7 bases from V and 5 bases from J, with 15 bases between. The CDR3 is made up of 12 amino acids. Germline V lookup: CDR1 DFQATT, CDR2 SNEGSKA (reference sequence). The CDR3 DNA reads as TGCAGTGTTGATAGGGGTAGGAACGAGCAGTACTTC. Its protein product is CSVDRGRNEQYF.

This clone was found many times. This sequence joins TRBV4-1 and TRBJ2-1, with 9 bases lining up with TRBD2. Germline CDR1 and CDR2: MGHRA and YSYEKL. The CDR3 contains 14 residues. The J segment lost 7 bases and the V segment lost 5 bases, leaving 6 bases of the junction unmatched. The CDR3 spells CASSKAGGRNEQFF. Here the CDR3 DNA reads TGCGCCAGCAGCAAAGCGGGAGGTCGGAATGAGCAGTTCTTC.

This clone was recorded many times. The rearrangement uses TRBV7-9 and TRBJ2-2; tentative D call: TRBD1 (6 bases). The germline V gene encodes CDR1 SEHNR and CDR2 FQNEAQ (reference sequence). V dropped 1 base and J dropped 6 bases, with 9 bases sitting between them. The CDR3 spans 14 residues. The CDR3 DNA reads TGTGCCAGCAGCTTAGACGGACAGTCCGGGGAGCTGTTTTTT. Translated, it gives CASSLDGQSGELFF.

This clone was counted a few times. The chain has TRBV28 and TRBJ2-1; 7 nucleotides align to TRBD2. V was pared by 4 bases and J by 6 bases, with 3 bases of the junction left unmatched. CDR3 length: 13 amino acids. Per the germline V gene, CDR1 is MDHEN and CDR2 is SYDVKM. CDR3 sequence: CASSSGGSNEQFF. The CDR3 DNA sequence: TGTGCCAGCAGTTCGGGGGGATCCAATGAGCAGTTCTTC.

This clone was seen many times. The chain is built from TRBV24-1 and TRBJ2-1, with 13 nucleotides matching TRBD2. CDR1 and CDR2 from the germline V gene are KGHDR and SFDVKD. V shed 1 base and J 6 bases; nucleotides not matched to a gene: 5. The CDR3 contains 17 residues. This CDR3 reads CATSDFGTSGNSNEQFF. The CDR3, as DNA: TGTGCCACCAGTGATTTTGGGACTAGCGGGAACTCCAATGAGCAGTTCTTC.

This sequence joins TRBV5-4 and TRBJ2-1; D gene ambiguous. CDR3 length equals 14 residues. Trimming stripped 4 bases from V and 4 bases from J, with 12 bases between. The germline V gene encodes CDR1 SGHNT and CDR2 YYREEE (reference sequence). CDR3 sequence reads: CASSAEYSYNEQFF. CDR3 nucleotide sequence: TGTGCCAGCAGCGCGGAGTATTCGTACAATGAGCAGTTCTTC.